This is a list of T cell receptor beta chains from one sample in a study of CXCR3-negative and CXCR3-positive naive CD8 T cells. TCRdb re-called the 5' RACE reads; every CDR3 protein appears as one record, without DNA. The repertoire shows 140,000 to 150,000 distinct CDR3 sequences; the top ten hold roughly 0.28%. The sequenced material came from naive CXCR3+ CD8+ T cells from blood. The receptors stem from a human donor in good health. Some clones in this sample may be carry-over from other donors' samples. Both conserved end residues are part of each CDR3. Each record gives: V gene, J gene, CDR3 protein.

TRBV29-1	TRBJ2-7	CSVRAGRYEQYF
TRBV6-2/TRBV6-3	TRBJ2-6	CASSYDGSGANVLTF
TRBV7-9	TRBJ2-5	CASSHLTTGGEGETQYF
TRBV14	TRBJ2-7	CASSQEVTAGPSYEQYF
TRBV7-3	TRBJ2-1	CASSFGGGDKDEQFF
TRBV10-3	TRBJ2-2	CAISDPRERMNTGELFF
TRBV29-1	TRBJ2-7	CSVVGGSGEQYF
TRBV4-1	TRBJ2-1	CASSQGTGGYYEQFF
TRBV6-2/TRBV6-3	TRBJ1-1	CASDRGENTEAFF
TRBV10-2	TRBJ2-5	CASRPDRLLTQYF
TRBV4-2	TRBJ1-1	CASSQDWSGGGEAFF
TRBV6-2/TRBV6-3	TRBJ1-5	CASSYGGMGNQPQHF
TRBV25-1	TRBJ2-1	CASSPGTSLYNERFF
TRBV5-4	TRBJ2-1	CASSLLAGGRDEQFF
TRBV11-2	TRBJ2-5	CASSPGTYQETQYF
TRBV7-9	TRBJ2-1	CASSLPTLDGGEQFF
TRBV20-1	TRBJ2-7	CSAIWREFSYEQYF
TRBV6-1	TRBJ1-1	CAGSERGTEAFF
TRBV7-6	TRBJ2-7	CASSPHRDRDSGQYF
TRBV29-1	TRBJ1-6	CSVGRVDSPLHF
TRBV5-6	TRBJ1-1	CASSRVENPEAFF
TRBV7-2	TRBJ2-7	CASSPGLGYEQYF
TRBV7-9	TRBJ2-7	CASSSGLAGGKDEQYF
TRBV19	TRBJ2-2	CASRMDRYTGELFF
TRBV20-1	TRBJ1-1	CSARVDYRMNTEAFF
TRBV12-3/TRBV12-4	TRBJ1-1	CASSFPEGRGGTEAFF
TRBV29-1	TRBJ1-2	CSVAGTDYYGYTF
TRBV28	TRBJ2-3	CASSLVGQDTDTQYF